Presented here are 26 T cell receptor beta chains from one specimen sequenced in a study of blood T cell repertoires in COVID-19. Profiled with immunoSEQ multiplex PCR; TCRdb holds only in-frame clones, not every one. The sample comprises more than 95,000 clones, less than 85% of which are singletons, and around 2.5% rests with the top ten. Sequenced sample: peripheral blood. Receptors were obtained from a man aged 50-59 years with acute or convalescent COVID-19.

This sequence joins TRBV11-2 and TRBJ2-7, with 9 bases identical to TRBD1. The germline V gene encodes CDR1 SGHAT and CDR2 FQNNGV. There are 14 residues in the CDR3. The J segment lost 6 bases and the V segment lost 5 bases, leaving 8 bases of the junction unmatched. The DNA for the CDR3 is TGTGCCAGCAGCCCTCTTGACAGGGGGGGCGAGCAGTACTTC. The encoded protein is CASSPLDRGGEQYF. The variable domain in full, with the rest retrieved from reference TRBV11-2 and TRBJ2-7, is EAGVAQSPRYKIIEKRQSVAFWCNPISGHATLYWYQQILGQGPKLLIQFQNNGVVDDSQLPKDRFSAERLKGVDSTLKIQPAKLEDSAVYLCASSPLDRGGEQYFGPGTRLTVT.

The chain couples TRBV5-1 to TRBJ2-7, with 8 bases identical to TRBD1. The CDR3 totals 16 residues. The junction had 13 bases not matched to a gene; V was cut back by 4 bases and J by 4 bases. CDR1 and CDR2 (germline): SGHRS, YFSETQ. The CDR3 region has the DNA TGCGCCAGCAGCGGCGGACAGGGATCGGTCGGGTACGAGCAGTACTTC. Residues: CASSGGQGSVGYEQYF.

The CDR3 loop is CAWSVGQNQPQHF. CDR3 nucleotides: TGTGCCTGGAGTGTTGGACAGAATCAGCCCCAGCATTTT. This rearrangement joins TRBV30 to TRBJ1-5; weak D call: TRBD1 (6 bases). The CDR3 is made up of 13 amino acids. Germline CDR1 is GTSNPN and CDR2 is SVGIG (reference sequence). V dropped 0 bases and J dropped 4 bases, with 7 bases sitting between them.

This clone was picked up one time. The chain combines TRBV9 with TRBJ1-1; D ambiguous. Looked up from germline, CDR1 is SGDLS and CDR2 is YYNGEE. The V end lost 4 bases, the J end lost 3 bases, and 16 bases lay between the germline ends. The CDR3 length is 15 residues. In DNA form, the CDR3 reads TGTGCCAGCAGCCCCCGGGGAGAGTGGGACACTGAAGCTTTCTTT. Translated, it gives CASSPRGEWDTEAFF.

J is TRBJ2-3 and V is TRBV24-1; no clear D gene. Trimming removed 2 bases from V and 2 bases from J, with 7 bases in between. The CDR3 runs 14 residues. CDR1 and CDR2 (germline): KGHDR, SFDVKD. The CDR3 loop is CATSDSTDTDTQYF. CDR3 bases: TGTGCCACCAGTGATTCCACAGACACAGATACGCAGTATTTT.

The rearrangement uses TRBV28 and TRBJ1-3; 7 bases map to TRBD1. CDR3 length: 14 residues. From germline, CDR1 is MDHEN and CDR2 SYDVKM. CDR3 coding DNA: TGTGCAATCCAACAGGGGTTGACTGGAAACACCATATATTTT. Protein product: CAIQQGLTGNTIYF.

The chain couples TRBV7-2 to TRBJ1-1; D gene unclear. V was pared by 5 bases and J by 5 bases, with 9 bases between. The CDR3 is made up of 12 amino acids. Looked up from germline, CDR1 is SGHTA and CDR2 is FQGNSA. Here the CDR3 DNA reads TGTGCCAGCAGCCAGGCGGGGACTGAAGCTTTCTTT. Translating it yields CASSQAGTEAFF. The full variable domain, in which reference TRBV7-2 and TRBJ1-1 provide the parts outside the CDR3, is GAGVSQSPSNKVTEKGKDVELRCDPISGHTALYWYRQSLGQGLEFLIYFQGNSAPDKSGLPSDRFSAERTGGSVSTLTIQRTQQEDSAVYLCASSQAGTEAFFGQGTRLTVV.

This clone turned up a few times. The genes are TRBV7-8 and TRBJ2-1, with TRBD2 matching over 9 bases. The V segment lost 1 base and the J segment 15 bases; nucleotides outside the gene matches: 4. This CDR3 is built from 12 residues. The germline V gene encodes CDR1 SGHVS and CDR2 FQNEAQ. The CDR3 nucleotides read TGTGCCAGCAGCTTAGTAGCGGGAGAAGGGTTCTTC. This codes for CASSLVAGEGFF. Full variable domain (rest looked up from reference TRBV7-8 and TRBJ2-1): GAGVSQSPRYKVAKRGQDVALRCDPISGHVSLFWYQQALGQGPEFLTYFQNEAQLDKSGLPSDRFFAERPEGSVSTLKIQRTQQEDSAVYLCASSLVAGEGFFGPGTRLTVL.

The CDR3 sequence: CASSGPWQFF. The CDR3 nucleotides are TGTGCCAGTAGTGGGCCTTGGCAGTTCTTC. The chain recombines TRBV19 with TRBJ2-1; D is uncertain. Trimming left V 5 bases short and J 12 bases short, with 8 bases between. Germline CDR1 reads LNHDA; CDR2 reads SQIVND (reference sequence). This CDR3 region has 10 residues.

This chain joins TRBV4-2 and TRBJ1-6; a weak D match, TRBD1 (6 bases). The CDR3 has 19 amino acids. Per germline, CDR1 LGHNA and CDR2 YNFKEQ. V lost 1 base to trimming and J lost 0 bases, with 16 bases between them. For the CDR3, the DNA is TGTGCCAGCAGCCAAGTGGGGGGGGCTGCCAGCTCCTATAATTCACCCCTCCACTTT. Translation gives CASSQVGGAASSYNSPLHF.

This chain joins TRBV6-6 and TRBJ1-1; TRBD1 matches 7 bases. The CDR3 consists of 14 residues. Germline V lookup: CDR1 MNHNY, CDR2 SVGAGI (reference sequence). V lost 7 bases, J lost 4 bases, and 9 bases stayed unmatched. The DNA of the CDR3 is TGTGCCAGCACCCACAGGGGATCGGGCACTGAAGCTTTCTTT. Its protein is CASTHRGSGTEAFF.

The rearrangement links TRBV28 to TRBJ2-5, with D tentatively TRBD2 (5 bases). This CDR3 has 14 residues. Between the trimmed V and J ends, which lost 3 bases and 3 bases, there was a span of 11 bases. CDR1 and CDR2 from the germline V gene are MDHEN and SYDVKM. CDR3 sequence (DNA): TGTGCCAGCAGTTTCGGGATCTCCGAAGAGACCCAGTACTTC. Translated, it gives CASSFGISEETQYF.

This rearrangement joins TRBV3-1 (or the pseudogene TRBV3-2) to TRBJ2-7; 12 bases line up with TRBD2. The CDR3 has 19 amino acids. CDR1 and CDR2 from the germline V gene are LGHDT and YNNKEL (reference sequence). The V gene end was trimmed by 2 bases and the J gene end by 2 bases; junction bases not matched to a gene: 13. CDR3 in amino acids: CASSQTRLGLAGGTYEQYF. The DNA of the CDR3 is TGTGCCAGCAGCCAAACCCGGCTGGGACTAGCGGGTGGAACCTACGAGCAGTACTTC.

The CDR3: CASSLAGGDDSPLHF. CDR3 bases: TGTGCCAGCAGTTTAGCCGGAGGGGACGATTCACCCCTCCACTTT. This chain links TRBV6-6 with TRBJ1-6, with D perhaps TRBD1 (5 bases). V was pared by 4 bases and J by 8 bases, with 15 bases between. The CDR3 consists of 15 residues. The germline gives CDR1 MNHNY, CDR2 SVGAGI (reference sequence).

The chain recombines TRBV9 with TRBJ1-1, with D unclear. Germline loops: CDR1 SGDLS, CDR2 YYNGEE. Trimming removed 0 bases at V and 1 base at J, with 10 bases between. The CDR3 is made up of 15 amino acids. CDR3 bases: TGTGCCAGCAGCGTAGATGAGGCCCAGAACACTGAAGCTTTCTTT. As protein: CASSVDEAQNTEAFF.

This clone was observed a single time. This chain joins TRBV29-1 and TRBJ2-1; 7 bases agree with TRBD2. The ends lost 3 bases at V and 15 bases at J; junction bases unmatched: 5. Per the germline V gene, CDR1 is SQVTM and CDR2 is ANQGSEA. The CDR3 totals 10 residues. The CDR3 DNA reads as TGCAGCGTTGAGAGGGAGGGTGGGTTCTTC. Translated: CSVEREGGFF.

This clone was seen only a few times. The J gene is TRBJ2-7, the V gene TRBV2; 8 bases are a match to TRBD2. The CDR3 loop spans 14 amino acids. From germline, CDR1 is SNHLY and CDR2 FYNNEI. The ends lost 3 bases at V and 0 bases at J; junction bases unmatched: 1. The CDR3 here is CASSETSASYEQYF. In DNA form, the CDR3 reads TGTGCCAGCAGTGAGACTAGCGCCTCCTACGAGCAGTACTTC. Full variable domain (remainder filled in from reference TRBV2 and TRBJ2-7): EPEVTQTPSHQVTQMGQEVILRCVPISNHLYFYWYRQILGQKVEFLVSFYNNEISEKSEIFDDQFSVERPDGSNFTLKIRSTKLEDSAMYFCASSETSASYEQYFGPGTRLTVT.

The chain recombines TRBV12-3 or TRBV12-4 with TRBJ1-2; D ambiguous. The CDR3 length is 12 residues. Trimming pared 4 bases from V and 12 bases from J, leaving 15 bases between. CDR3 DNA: TGTGCCAGCAGTTCCCAGGCCATTGAAAACACCTTC. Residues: CASSSQAIENTF.

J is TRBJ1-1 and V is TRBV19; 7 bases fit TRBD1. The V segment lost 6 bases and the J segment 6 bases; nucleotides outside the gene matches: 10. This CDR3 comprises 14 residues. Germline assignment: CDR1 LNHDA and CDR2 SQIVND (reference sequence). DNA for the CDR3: TGTGCCAGTAGCCAAGGGGGCGGAGGGTCTGAAGCTTTCTTT. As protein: CASSQGGGGSEAFF.

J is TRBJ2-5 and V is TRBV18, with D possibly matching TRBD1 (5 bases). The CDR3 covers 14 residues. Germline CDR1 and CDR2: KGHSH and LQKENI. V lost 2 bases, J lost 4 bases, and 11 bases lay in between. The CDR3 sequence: CASSPYAGPETQYF. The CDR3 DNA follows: TGTGCCAGCTCACCATACGCAGGGCCAGAGACCCAGTACTTC.

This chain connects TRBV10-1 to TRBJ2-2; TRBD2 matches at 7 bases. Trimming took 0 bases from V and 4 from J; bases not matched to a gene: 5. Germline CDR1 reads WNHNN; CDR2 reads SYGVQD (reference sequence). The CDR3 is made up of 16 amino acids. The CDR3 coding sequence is TGCGCCAGCAGTGAGTCAACAGCGGGGAGCACCGGGGAGCTGTTTTTT. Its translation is CASSESTAGSTGELFF.

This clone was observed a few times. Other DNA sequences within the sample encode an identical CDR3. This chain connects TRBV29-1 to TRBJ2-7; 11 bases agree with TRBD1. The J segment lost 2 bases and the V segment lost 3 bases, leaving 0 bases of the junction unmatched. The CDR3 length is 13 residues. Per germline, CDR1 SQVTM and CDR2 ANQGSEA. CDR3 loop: CSVEGQGAYEQYF. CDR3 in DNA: TGCAGCGTTGAGGGACAGGGGGCCTACGAGCAGTACTTC.

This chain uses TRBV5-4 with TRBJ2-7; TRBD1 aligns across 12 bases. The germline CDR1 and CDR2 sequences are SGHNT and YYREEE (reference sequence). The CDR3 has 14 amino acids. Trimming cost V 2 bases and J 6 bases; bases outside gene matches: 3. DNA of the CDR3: TGTGCCAGCAGCTTAGGGACAGGGGGCGCCGAGCAGTACTTC. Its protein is CASSLGTGGAEQYF. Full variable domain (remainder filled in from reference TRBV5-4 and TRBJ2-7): ETGVTQSPTHLIKTRGQQVTLRCSSQSGHNTVSWYQQALGQGPQFIFQYYREEENGRGNFPPRFSGLQFPNYSSELNVNALELDDSALYLCASSLGTGGAEQYFGPGTRLTVT.

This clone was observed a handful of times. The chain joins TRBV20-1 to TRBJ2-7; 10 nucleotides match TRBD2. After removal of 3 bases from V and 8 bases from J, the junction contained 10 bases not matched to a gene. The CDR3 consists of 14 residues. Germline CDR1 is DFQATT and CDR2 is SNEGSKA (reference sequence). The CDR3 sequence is CSASISGGASQQYF. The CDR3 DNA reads TGCAGTGCTAGTATAAGCGGGGGGGCCTCTCAGCAGTACTTC.

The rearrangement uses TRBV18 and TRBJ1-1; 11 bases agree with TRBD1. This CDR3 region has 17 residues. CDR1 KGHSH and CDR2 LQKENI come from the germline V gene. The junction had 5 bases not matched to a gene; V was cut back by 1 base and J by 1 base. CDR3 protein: CASSPRDRGWGNTEAFF. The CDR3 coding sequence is TGTGCCAGCTCACCACGGGACAGGGGGTGGGGGAACACTGAAGCTTTCTTT.

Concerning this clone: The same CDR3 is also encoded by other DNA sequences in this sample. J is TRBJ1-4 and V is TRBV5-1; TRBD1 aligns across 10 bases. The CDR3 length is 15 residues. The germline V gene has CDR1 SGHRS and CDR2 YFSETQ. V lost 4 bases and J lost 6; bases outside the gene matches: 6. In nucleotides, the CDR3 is TGCGCCAGCAGCCTTGGGACAGGGGCGGATGAAAAACTGTTTTTT. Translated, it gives CASSLGTGADEKLFF.